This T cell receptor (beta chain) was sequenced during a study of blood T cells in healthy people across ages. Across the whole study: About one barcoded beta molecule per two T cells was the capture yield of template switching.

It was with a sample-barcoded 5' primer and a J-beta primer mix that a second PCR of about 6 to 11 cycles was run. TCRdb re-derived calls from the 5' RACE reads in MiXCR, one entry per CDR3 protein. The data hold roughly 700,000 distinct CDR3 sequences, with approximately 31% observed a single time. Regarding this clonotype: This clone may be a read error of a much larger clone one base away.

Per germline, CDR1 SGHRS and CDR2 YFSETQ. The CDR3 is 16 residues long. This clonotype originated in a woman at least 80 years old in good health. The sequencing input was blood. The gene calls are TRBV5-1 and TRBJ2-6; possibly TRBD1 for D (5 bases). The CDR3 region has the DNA TGCGCCAGCAGCCTTATGGCCCTGACTGGGGCCAACGTCCGGACTTTC. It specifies CASSLMALTGANVRTF.